A single sample is the source of the 24 T cell receptor beta chains below, sequenced in a study of blood T cells in healthy people across ages. For the second PCR, which ran for about 6 to 11 cycles, a sample-barcoded 5' primer and a J-beta primer mix were used. Via MiXCR, TCRdb re-called the 5' RACE reads, giving one row per CDR3 protein. Of about 1.4 million distinct CDR3 sequences listed, 55% to 75% are singletons. Sequences were obtained from blood. The source is a man aged 18 to 29 in good health.

A single count supports this clonotype. This chain connects TRBV2 to TRBJ2-1, with 10 bases lining up with TRBD1. CDR3 size: 14 residues. The germline CDR1 and CDR2 sequences are SNHLY and FYNNEI. V lost 7 bases, J lost 7 bases, and 7 bases stayed unmatched. CDR3 nucleotide sequence: TGTGCCAGCACCGACCGGGACAGGGGAAATGAGCAGTTCTTC. This gives the protein CASTDRDRGNEQFF.

This chain connects TRBV2 to TRBJ1-4; D gene ambiguous. Trimming removed 1 base from V and 8 bases from J, with 8 bases in between. The CDR3 has 13 amino acids. From germline, CDR1 is SNHLY and CDR2 FYNNEI. In nucleotides, the CDR3 is TGTGCCAGCAGTGAAGAAAGAAACGAAAAACTGTTTTTT. Encoded protein: CASSEERNEKLFF.

J is TRBJ2-3 and V is TRBV13, with TRBD1 matching 8 bases. Germline CDR1 is PRHDT and CDR2 is FYEKMQ (reference sequence). The CDR3 spans 16 residues. Trimming at V came to 4 bases and at J to 2 bases, leaving 8 bases not matched to a gene. CDR3: CASSSRTGLVTDTQYF. DNA of the CDR3: TGTGCCAGCAGCTCTAGGACAGGGCTTGTCACAGATACGCAGTATTTT.

This clonotype was counted only a few times. The V gene is TRBV4-1, the J gene TRBJ2-7; 7 bases fit TRBD1. The CDR3 has 14 amino acids. The J segment lost 5 bases and the V segment lost 2 bases, leaving 6 bases of the junction unmatched. Per the germline V gene, CDR1 is MGHRA and CDR2 is YSYEKL. The CDR3 region has the DNA TGCGCCAGCAGCCAAAAGACAGGGCCGGACGAGCAGTACTTC. Translated, it gives CASSQKTGPDEQYF.

The J gene is TRBJ1-4, the V gene TRBV6-1, with a tentative D call TRBD1 (6 bases). Germline V gene lookup returns CDR1 MNHNS and CDR2 SASEGT. This CDR3 spans 14 amino acids. V was cut by 1 base and J by 4 bases, with 7 bases left in between. The CDR3 region has the DNA TGTGCCAGCAGTGAAGGGACAGATAATGAAAAACTGTTTTTT. Translation: CASSEGTDNEKLFF.

This clonotype has only a few counts. The V call is TRBV29-1, the J call TRBJ2-7; TRBD1 is a possible D gene (8 bases). The CDR3 length is 13 residues. Trimming left V 3 bases short and J 6 bases short, with 15 bases between. Germline-derived CDR1 and CDR2 are SQVTM and ANQGSEA. The CDR3 DNA follows: TGCAGCGTTGATAGAAGCGGGACAGGCGAGCAGTACTTC. Translation: CSVDRSGTGEQYF.

The CDR3, as DNA: TGCGCCAGCAGCTTCAGAAGGGAACTAGCTCGGGATACGCAGTATTTT. Protein: CASSFRRELARDTQYF. The chain employs TRBV4-1 and TRBJ2-3; D may be TRBD2 (6 bases). The CDR3 length is 16 residues. The V end lost 5 bases, the J end lost 6 bases, and 21 bases lay between the germline ends. Per the germline V gene, CDR1 is MGHRA and CDR2 is YSYEKL.

The chain has TRBV27 and TRBJ2-3; D tentatively reads TRBD1 or TRBD2 (6 bases each). The CDR3 is 15 residues long. Germline CDR1 and CDR2: MNHEY and SMNVEV (reference sequence). V was clipped by 6 bases and J by 2 bases, with 15 bases between them. CDR3 protein: CASSSGAGITDTQYF. Here the CDR3 DNA reads TGTGCCAGCAGCTCGGGGGCGGGGATCACAGATACGCAGTATTTT.

J is TRBJ1-2 and V is TRBV28; D call uncertain. Trimming pared 9 bases from V and 2 bases from J, leaving 16 bases between. The germline V gene encodes CDR1 MDHEN and CDR2 SYDVKM. The CDR3 has 14 amino acids. CDR3 residues: CASSPPGRNYGYTF. The CDR3 nucleotides are TGTGCCAGTAGTCCCCCGGGGAGAAACTATGGCTACACCTTC.

V usage is TRBV4-1 and J usage is TRBJ2-4; 8 bases fit TRBD1. The J call is in doubt because the DNA end fits TRBJ2-7 better. The CDR3 is 16 residues long. Germline loops: CDR1 MGHRA, CDR2 YSYEKL. CDR3 region: CASSAGGQGASGEQYF. DNA for the CDR3: TGCGCCAGCAGCGCAGGAGGCCAGGGGGCTTCGGGCGAGCAGTACTTC.

The chain joins TRBV15 to TRBJ2-6; unclear D gene. Germline assignment: CDR1 LNHNV and CDR2 YYDKDF (reference sequence). V lost 5 bases to trimming and J lost 0 bases, with 11 bases between them. This CDR3 comprises 16 residues. Here the CDR3 DNA reads TGTGCCACCAGCCTCAAAGCCTACTCTGGGGCCAACGTCCTGACTTTC. As protein: CATSLKAYSGANVLTF.

Only a few counts were recorded for this clonotype. The chain links TRBV4-1 to TRBJ2-3; possibly TRBD2 for D (6 bases). Germline loops: CDR1 MGHRA, CDR2 YSYEKL. V was shortened by 1 base and J by 4 bases, with 15 bases between the two germline ends. CDR3 length: 16 residues. The DNA for the CDR3 is TGCGCCAGCAGCCAAGCCTGGCGGGGAGGTTCAGATACGCAGTATTTT. It yields the protein CASSQAWRGGSDTQYF.

The chain joins TRBV28 to TRBJ2-1; no clear D gene. Germline CDR1 reads MDHEN; CDR2 reads SYDVKM. Trimming took 4 bases from V and 7 from J, leaving 20 bases between them. The length of the CDR3 is 16 residues. The CDR3 nucleotides read TGTGCCAGCAGTTCCTCCTTCGGACCCATGTATAATGAGCAGTTCTTC. It is translated as CASSSSFGPMYNEQFF.

The chain employs TRBV5-1 and TRBJ1-1; D is perhaps TRBD1 (5 bases). V was trimmed by 4 bases and J by 3 bases, leaving 16 bases between them. Germline V CDR1 and CDR2: SGHRS, YFSETQ. The CDR3 is 15 amino acids. CDR3 DNA sequence: TGCGCCAGCAGCATGTGGGGTGGAGGGGACACTGAAGCTTTCTTT. Protein: CASSMWGGGDTEAFF.

This clonotype has a handful of counts. V and J are TRBV13 and TRBJ2-3; 9 bases align to TRBD1. The CDR3 totals 14 residues. CDR1 and CDR2 (germline): PRHDT, FYEKMQ (reference sequence). The V and J ends lost 4 bases and 5 bases, in that order; junction bases with no gene match: 4. CDR3 nucleotide sequence: TGTGCCAGCAGCTCCACAGGGGGCGGAGATACGCAGTATTTT. It translates to CASSSTGGGDTQYF.

The V and J genes are TRBV18 and TRBJ1-1, with 9 bases aligning to TRBD1. Germline V gives CDR1 KGHSH, CDR2 LQKENI. CDR3 length: 17 residues. The trim removed 7 bases at V and 1 base at J, leaving 13 bases unmatched. CDR3 bases: TGTGCCAGCTTACCCCTCAGACAGGGGGGAGGGAACACTGAAGCTTTCTTT. Its protein is CASLPLRQGGGNTEAFF.

The rearrangement links TRBV4-2 to TRBJ2-7; possible D gene TRBD1, 5 bases. V was shortened by 4 bases and J by 0 bases, with 13 bases between the two germline ends. Germline V gene sequence: CDR1 LGHNA, CDR2 YNFKEQ. CDR3 length: 15 residues. The CDR3 sequence: CASSPAGSNSYEQYF. CDR3 sequence (DNA): TGTGCCAGCAGCCCAGCAGGGTCCAACTCCTACGAGCAGTACTTC.

The chain recombines TRBV4-1 with TRBJ2-1; D tentatively fits TRBD1 or TRBD2 (5 bases each). Per germline, CDR1 MGHRA and CDR2 YSYEKL. CDR3 length: 15 residues. The ends were cut back, 4 bases at V and 7 bases at J, with 17 bases in the middle. The CDR3 DNA is TGCGCCAGCAGCCCCCACCTCGGGGCGTTGAATGAGCAGTTCTTC. This codes for CASSPHLGALNEQFF.

This chain uses TRBV9 with TRBJ2-3, with TRBD2 identical over 8 bases. Germline V lookup: CDR1 SGDLS, CDR2 YYNGEE. V dropped 3 bases and J dropped 4; count of bases not matched to a gene: 4. The CDR3 totals 14 residues. The CDR3 protein is CASSAGLDPDTQYF. CDR3 in DNA: TGTGCCAGCAGCGCGGGACTAGATCCAGATACGCAGTATTTT. Full variable domain (missing parts from reference TRBV9 and TRBJ2-3): DSGVTQTPKHLITATGQRVTLRCSPRSGDLSVYWYQQSLDQGLQFLIQYYNGEERAKGNILERFSAQQFPDLHSELNLSSLELGDSALYFCASSAGLDPDTQYFGPGTRLTVL.

V is TRBV12-3 or TRBV12-4 and J is TRBJ2-6; D gene ambiguous. Between the trimmed V and J ends, which lost 6 bases and 0 bases, there was a span of 15 bases. This CDR3 region has 17 residues. The CDR3 DNA reads as TGTGCCAGCAGATTACGAGGAGCCTTCTCTGGGGCCAACGTCCTGACTTTC. Translated: CASRLRGAFSGANVLTF.

This clonotype was counted a few times. The rearrangement uses TRBV20-1 and TRBJ2-7; the D is unclear. The CDR3 consists of 13 residues. Per germline, CDR1 DFQATT and CDR2 SNEGSKA (reference sequence). The V end was cut by 3 bases, the J end by 2 bases, with 11 bases between. The CDR3 loop is CSASDPVAYEQYF. The CDR3 bases are TGCAGTGCTAGCGACCCAGTAGCCTACGAGCAGTACTTC.

V is TRBV2 and J is TRBJ2-1, with TRBD2 identical over 11 bases. This CDR3 is built from 18 residues. Germline V gene lookup returns CDR1 SNHLY and CDR2 FYNNEI. Losses at the gene ends were 6 bases for V and 2 bases for J; bases not matched to a gene: 12. The CDR3: CASSLDYSGGATYNEQFF. The CDR3 nucleotides are TGTGCCAGCAGCCTGGACTATAGCGGGGGGGCAACCTACAATGAGCAGTTCTTC.

The V gene is TRBV20-1, the J gene TRBJ1-1; 7 bases align to TRBD1. The J segment lost 8 bases and the V segment lost 0 bases, leaving 12 bases of the junction unmatched. This CDR3 has 15 residues. CDR1 DFQATT and CDR2 SNEGSKA come from the germline V gene (reference sequence). The CDR3 bases are TGCAGTGCTAGAGACCGACAGGGCGCTTTATCCGAAGCTTTCTTT. This encodes CSARDRQGALSEAFF.

The V and J genes are TRBV12-3 or TRBV12-4 and TRBJ1-4; a possible D gene is TRBD1 (6 bases). V was clipped by 5 bases and J by 0 bases, with 13 bases between them. This CDR3 region has 16 residues. The CDR3 DNA reads TGTGCCAGCAGTGCCTTGACAGGTCCAACTAATGAAAAACTGTTTTTT. This encodes CASSALTGPTNEKLFF.